The present T cell receptor (beta chain) was sequenced within a study of response to subunit inactivated influenza vaccine. Findings and limits, study-wide: A suggestion made by the authors is that each seasonal influenza vaccination recruits few new T cells.

TCRdb itself ran the RT-PCR reads through MiXCR, one entry per CDR3 protein. Of 500,000 to 600,000 distinct CDR3 sequences in the sample, approximately 13% are singletons; the top ten hold under 15%. This clonotype was picked up a small number of times. Its target is not known. Sequencing was performed on PBMCs from blood, taken 40 to 50 days after vaccination. This sequence was found in a man aged 50 to 60 who received an inactivated influenza vaccine.

The CDR3 DNA reads TGTGCCAGCAAAGTTTTTAACGGAGGGGCGCGTAGCAATCAGCCCCAGCATTTT. Translation gives CASKVFNGGARSNQPQHF. The V call is TRBV6-4, the J call TRBJ1-5; tentative D call: TRBD1 (5 bases). The CDR3 consists of 18 residues. The V gene's germline CDR1 is MRHNA and CDR2 SNTAGT. Trimming removed 7 bases from V and 0 bases from J, with 22 bases in between.